Given below is one T cell receptor (beta chain) in context. Its antigen is unknown. In the PCR, 60 Vbeta and 13 Jbeta primers were used. Here immunoSEQ multiplex PCR was the method, and the copy in TCRdb shows in-frame clones only, minus some. The sample carries about 300,000 clones, roughly 89% recorded once. These data originate in a study of cytomegalovirus exposure and HLA in healthy donors. Whole-study results and caveats: Being productive about 90% or about 30% of the time was typical of most TCR beta V segments in an earlier analysis. With later analysis, a missense DCLRE1C variant became linked to TCR beta V- and J-gene trimming.

The V end was cut by 1 base, the J end by 4 bases, with 13 bases between. Germline V gene sequence: CDR1 SGHRS, CDR2 YFSETQ. This CDR3 has 15 amino acids. Material for sequencing was PBMCs. The origin of this receptor is a man aged 35 to 55 in good health and CMV-seropositive. The rearrangement links TRBV5-1 to TRBJ2-3; maybe TRBD2 (6 bases). CDR3 in DNA: TGCGCCAGCAGCTTGACGGGAGCAACCGCAGATACGCAGTATTTT. It yields the protein CASSLTGATADTQYF.